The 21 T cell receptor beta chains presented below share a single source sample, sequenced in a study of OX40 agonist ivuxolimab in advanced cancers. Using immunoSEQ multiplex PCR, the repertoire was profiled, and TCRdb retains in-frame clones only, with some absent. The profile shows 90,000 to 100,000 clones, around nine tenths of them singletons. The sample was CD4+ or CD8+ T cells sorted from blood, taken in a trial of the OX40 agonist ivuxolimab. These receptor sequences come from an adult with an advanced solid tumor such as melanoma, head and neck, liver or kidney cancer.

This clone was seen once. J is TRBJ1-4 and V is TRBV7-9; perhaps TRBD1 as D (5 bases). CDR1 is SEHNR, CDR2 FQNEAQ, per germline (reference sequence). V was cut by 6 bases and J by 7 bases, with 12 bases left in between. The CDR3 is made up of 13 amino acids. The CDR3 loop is CASSKGPTEKLFF. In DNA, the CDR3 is TGTGCCAGCAGTAAGGGACCGACTGAAAAACTGTTTTTT.

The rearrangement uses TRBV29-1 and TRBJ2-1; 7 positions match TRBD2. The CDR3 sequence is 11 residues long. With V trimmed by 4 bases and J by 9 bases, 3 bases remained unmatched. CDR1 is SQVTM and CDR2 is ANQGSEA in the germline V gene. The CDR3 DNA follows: TGCAGCGTTGGCCGGGAGGCTGAGCAGTTCTTC. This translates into CSVGREAEQFF.

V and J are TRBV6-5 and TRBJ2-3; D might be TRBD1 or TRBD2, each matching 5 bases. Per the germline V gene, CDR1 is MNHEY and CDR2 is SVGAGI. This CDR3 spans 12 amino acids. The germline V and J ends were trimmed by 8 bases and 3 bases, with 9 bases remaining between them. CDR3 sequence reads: CASGDLTDTQYF. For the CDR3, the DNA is TGTGCCAGCGGGGACCTAACAGATACGCAGTATTTT.

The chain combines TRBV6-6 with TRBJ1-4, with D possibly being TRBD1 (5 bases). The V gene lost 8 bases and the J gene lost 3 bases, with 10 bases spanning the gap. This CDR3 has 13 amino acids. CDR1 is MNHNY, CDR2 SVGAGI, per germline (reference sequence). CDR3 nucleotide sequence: TGTGCCAGCGCCGGGGCAGCTAATGAAAAACTGTTTTTT. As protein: CASAGAANEKLFF.

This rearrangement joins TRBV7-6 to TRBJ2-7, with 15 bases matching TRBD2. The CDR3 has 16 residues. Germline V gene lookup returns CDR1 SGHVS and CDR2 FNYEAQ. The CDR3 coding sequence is TGTGCCAGCAGCTTAGCCGGACTAGCGGGAGGGTCCCGCATAGACGTC. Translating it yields CASSLAGLAGGSRIDV.

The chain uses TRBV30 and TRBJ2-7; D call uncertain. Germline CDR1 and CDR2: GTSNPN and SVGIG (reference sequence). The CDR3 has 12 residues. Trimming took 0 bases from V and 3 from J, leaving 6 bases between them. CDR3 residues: CAWSVASYEQYV. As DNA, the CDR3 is TGTGCCTGGAGTGTGGCCAGCTACGAGCAGTACGTC.

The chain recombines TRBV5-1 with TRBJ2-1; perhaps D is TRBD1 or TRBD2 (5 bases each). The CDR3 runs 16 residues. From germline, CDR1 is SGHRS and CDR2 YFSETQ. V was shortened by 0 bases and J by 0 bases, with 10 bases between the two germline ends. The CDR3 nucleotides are TGCGCCAGCAGCTTGGGGGGGAGTAGCTCCTACAATGAGCAGTTCTTC. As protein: CASSLGGSSSYNEQFF. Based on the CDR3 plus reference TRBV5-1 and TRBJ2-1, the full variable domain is KAGVTQTPRYLIKTRGQQVTLSCSPISGHRSVSWYQQTPGQGLQFLFEYFSETQRNKGNFPGRFSGRQFSNSRSEMNVSTLELGDSALYLCASSLGGSSSYNEQFFGPGTRLTVL.

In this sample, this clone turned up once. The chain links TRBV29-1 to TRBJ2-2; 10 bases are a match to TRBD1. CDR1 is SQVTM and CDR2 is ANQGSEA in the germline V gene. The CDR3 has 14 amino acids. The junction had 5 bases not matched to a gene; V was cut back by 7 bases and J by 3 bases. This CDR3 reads CSGMGQGHTGELFF. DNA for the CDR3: TGCAGCGGGATGGGACAGGGGCACACCGGGGAGCTGTTTTTT.

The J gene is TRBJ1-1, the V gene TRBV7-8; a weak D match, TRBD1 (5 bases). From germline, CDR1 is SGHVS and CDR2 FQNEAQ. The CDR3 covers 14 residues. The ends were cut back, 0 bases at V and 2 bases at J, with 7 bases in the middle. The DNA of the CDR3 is TGTGCCAGCAGCTTAGCTGACAGAAACACTGAAGCTTTCTTT. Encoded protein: CASSLADRNTEAFF. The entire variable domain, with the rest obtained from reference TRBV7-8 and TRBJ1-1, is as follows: GAGVSQSPRYKVAKRGQDVALRCDPISGHVSLFWYQQALGQGPEFLTYFQNEAQLDKSGLPSDRFFAERPEGSVSTLKIQRTQQEDSAVYLCASSLADRNTEAFFGQGTRLTVV.

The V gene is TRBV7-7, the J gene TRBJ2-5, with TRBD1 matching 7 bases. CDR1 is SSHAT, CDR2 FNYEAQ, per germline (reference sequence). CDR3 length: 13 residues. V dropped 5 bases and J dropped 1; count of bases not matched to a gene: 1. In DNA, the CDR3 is TGTGCCAGCAGCCGGGACAGCCAAGAGACCCAGTACTTC. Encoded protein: CASSRDSQETQYF.

CDR3 sequence (DNA): TGCGCCAGCAGGATTGGGCAGGGCCACGAGCAGTACGTC. It translates to CASRIGQGHEQYV. This rearrangement joins TRBV5-1 to TRBJ2-7; D perhaps matches TRBD1 (5 bases). The germline gives CDR1 SGHRS, CDR2 YFSETQ. V was trimmed by 5 bases and J by 5 bases, leaving 14 bases between them. This CDR3 spans 13 amino acids.

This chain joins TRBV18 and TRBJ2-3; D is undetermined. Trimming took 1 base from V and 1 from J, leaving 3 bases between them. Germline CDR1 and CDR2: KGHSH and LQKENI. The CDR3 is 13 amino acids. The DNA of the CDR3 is TGTGCCAGCTCACCACAGCGCACAGATACGCAGTATTTT. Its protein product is CASSPQRTDTQYF.

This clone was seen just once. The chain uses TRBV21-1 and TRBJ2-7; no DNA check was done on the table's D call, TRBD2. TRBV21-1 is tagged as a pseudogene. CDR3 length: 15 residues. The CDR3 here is CASSTCPGSSYEQYV. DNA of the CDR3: TGTGCCAGCAGCACCTGTCCGGGGAGCTCCTACGAGCAGTACGTC.

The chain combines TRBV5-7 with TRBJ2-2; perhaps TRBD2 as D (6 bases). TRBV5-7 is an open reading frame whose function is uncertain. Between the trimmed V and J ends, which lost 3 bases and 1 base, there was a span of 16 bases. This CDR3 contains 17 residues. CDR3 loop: CASSSLSLAQNTGELFF. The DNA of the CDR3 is TGTGCCAGCAGCTCCCTTTCGCTAGCGCAGAACACCGGGGAGCTGTTTTTT.

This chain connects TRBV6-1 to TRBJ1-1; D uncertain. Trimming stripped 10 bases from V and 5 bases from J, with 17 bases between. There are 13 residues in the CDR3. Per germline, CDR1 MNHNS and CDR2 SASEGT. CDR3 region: CAILSGVRTEAFF. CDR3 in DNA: TGTGCCATCTTAAGCGGGGTGAGGACTGAAGCTTTCTTT.

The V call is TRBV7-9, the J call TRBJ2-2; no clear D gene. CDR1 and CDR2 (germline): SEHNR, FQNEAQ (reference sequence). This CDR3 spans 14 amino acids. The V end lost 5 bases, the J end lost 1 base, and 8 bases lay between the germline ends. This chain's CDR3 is CASSPRGNTGELFF. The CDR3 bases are TGTGCCAGCAGCCCACGAGGGAACACCGGGGAGCTGTTTTTT.

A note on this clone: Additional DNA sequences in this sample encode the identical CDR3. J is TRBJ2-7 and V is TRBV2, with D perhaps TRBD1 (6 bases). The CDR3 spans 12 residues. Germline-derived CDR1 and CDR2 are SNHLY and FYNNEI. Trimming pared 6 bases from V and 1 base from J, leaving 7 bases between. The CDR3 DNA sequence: TGTGCCAGCAGAGGGGGTTCCTACGAGCAGTACTTC. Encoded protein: CASRGGSYEQYF. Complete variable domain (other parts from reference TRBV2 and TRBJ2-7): EPEVTQTPSHQVTQMGQEVILRCVPISNHLYFYWYRQILGQKVEFLVSFYNNEISEKSEIFDDQFSVERPDGSNFTLKIRSTKLEDSAMYFCASRGGSYEQYFGPGTRLTVT.

CDR3 in amino acids: CASAQSGSSTQYF. The DNA of the CDR3 is TGTGCTAGTGCCCAAAGTGGGTCCAGTACGCAGTATTTT. The rearrangement links TRBV12-5 to TRBJ2-3, with D uncertain. V lost 7 bases to trimming and J lost 8 bases, with 16 bases between them. Looked up from germline, CDR1 is LGHNT and CDR2 is FRNRAP. The CDR3 has 13 residues. The full variable domain, with the rest looked up from reference TRBV12-5 and TRBJ2-3, is DARVTQTPRHKVTEMGQEVTMRCQPILGHNTVFWYRQTMMQGLELLAYFRNRAPLDDSGMPKDRFSAEMPDATLATLKIQPSEPRDSAVYFCASAQSGSSTQYFGPGTRLTVL.

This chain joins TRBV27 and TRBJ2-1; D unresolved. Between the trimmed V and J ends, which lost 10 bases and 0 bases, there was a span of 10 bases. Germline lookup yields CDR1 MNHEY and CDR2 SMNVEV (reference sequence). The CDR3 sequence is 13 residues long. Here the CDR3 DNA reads TGTGCCACCCGACGGTACTCCTACAATGAGCAGTTCTTC. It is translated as CATRRYSYNEQFF.

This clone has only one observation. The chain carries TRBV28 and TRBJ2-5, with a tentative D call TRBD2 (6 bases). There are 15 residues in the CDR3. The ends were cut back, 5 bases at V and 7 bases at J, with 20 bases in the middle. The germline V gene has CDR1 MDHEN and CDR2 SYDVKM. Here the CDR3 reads CASSEPGLRAGTQYF. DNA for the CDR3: TGTGCCAGCAGTGAACCGGGACTGCGGGCCGGGACCCAGTACTTC. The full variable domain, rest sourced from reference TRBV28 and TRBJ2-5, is DVKVTQSSRYLVKRTGEKVFLECVQDMDHENMFWYRQDPGLGLRLIYFSYDVKMKEKGDIPEGYSVSREKKERFSLILESASTNQTSMYLCASSEPGLRAGTQYFGPGTRLLVL.

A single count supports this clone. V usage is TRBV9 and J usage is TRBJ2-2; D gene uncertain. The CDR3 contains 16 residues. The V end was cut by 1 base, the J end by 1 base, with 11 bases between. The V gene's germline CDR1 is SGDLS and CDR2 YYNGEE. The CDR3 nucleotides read TGTGCCAGCAGCGTACTGAGGCAGCAGAACACCGGGGAGCTGTTTTTT. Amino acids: CASSVLRQQNTGELFF.